This T cell receptor (beta chain) originates from a study of blood T cell repertoires in COVID-19. Study-level information: The samples span acute and convalescent COVID-19 from the United States, Italy and Spain. The cDNA or gDNA used as material had been derived from T cells, B-cell-depleted T cells, or PBMCs.

In terms of age and location, participants ranged from roughly 18 to 90 years and lived in roughly 22 US areas. Which cohort a participant joined came from the clinical history participants gave. The protocol was immunoSEQ multiplex PCR, while the TCRdb copy is restricted to in-frame clones and leaves out a portion. The repertoire has hundreds of thousands of clones, roughly 90% of them found once; the top ten carry about 9.5%. The length of the CDR3 is 16 residues. Germline CDR1 reads SGHTA; CDR2 reads FQGNSA. Note on this clone: A read error may produce the germline difference seen at one junction end.

V is TRBV7-2 and J is TRBJ2-4; 10 bases are shared with TRBD2. The sequenced sample was PBMCs or T cells enriched from blood (not recorded which). The receptor was isolated from a woman in her forties who had recovered from COVID-19. CDR3 sequence reads: CASSIAGGGTKNIQYF. The CDR3 DNA reads TGTGCCAGCAGCATAGCGGGGGGTGGGACCAAAAACATTCAGTACTTC.